A selection of T cell receptor beta chains follows, all from one sample in a study of regulatory T cells in long-lasting Graves disease. In TCRdb, the multiplex PCR reads were re-called with MiXCR into one record per CDR3 protein. The table lists roughly 400,000 distinct CDR3 sequences, roughly a fifth of them singletons. This specimen was peripheral blood mononuclear cells (PBMCs), taken when the disease was refractory, from a patient treated with antithyroid drugs. The receptor set was obtained from a female donor with Graves disease. Each CDR3 is given with its conserved first and last residue. Clone size is given for some rows only: seen once, a few or many times, or a class if the clone is expanded.

CASSPGTSGSGNEQFF	TRBV28	many	TRBJ2-1
CASSERNGPNSYNEQFF	TRBV2	NA	TRBJ2-1
CSASDPWDETQYF	TRBV20-1	many	TRBJ2-5
CASSFSGTSGFGEQYF	TRBV28	many	TRBJ2-7
CASSLGPLLHQETQYF	TRBV12-3/TRBV12-4	many	TRBJ2-5
CASRFGASNSPLHF	TRBV2	many	TRBJ1-6
CSANSGRDSYEQYF	TRBV20-1	many	TRBJ2-7
CSCLQGIDGYTF	TRBV29-1	NA	TRBJ1-2
CASSTTWSSGRPVGDEQYF	TRBV28	many	TRBJ2-7
CSARPPGLTSGELFF	TRBV20-1	many	TRBJ2-2
CAWSPPVRGSPLHF	TRBV30	few	TRBJ1-6
CASSDIDGTSPLHF	TRBV28	many	TRBJ1-6
CAIPQGVENTEAFF	TRBV19	few	TRBJ1-1
CASRGLAGEETQYF	TRBV27	many	TRBJ2-5
CATSQASTDTQYF	TRBV15	few	TRBJ2-3
CASSLETGTAYEQYF	TRBV7-2	NA	TRBJ2-7
CSARGSGGAWMEPQHF	TRBV20-1	NA	TRBJ1-5
CSARVGQIGLNTEAFF	TRBV20-1	few	TRBJ1-1
CAISEGGMSSYEQYF	TRBV10-3	few	TRBJ2-7
CASSYSGLQGGKNIQYF	TRBV6-5	NA	TRBJ2-4
CASGAWDRYTGELFF	TRBV28	many	TRBJ2-2
CASSLDLSGSAYEQYF	TRBV11-2	many	TRBJ2-7
CASSDGGVAAFF	TRBV6-4	NA	TRBJ1-1
CASSRHSGMGETQYF	TRBV18	many	TRBJ2-5
CASCRERRYNEQFF	TRBV12-3/TRBV12-4	NA	TRBJ2-1
CASQGRINTEAFF	TRBV2	many	TRBJ1-1
CASSQTGSTNEKLFF	TRBV7-2	few	TRBJ1-4
CAWSVSLASSYEQYF	TRBV30	NA	TRBJ2-7